The TCR beta chain under discussion was sequenced for a study of tumor-infiltrating lymphocytes in localized non-small cell lung cancer. A note on this clone: Other DNA sequences in the sample encode the same CDR3.

The CDR3 has 13 residues. Germline V CDR1 and CDR2: GTSNPN, SVGIG (reference sequence). Trimming cost V 5 bases and J 6 bases, with 15 bases left between them. The method was immunoSEQ multiplex PCR; TCRdb's version includes in-frame clones alone and lacks a portion of them. The table lists 10,000 to 13,000 clones, approximately 64% of them singletons. The chain uses TRBV30 and TRBJ2-3; D possibly uses TRBD1 or TRBD2 (5 bases each). Sequencing was performed on lung tumor tissue. This sequence was found in a human donor with non-small cell lung cancer. The CDR3 loop is CAWEPGRRDTQYF. CDR3 bases: TGTGCCTGGGAGCCGGGGCGTAGGGATACGCAGTATTTT.